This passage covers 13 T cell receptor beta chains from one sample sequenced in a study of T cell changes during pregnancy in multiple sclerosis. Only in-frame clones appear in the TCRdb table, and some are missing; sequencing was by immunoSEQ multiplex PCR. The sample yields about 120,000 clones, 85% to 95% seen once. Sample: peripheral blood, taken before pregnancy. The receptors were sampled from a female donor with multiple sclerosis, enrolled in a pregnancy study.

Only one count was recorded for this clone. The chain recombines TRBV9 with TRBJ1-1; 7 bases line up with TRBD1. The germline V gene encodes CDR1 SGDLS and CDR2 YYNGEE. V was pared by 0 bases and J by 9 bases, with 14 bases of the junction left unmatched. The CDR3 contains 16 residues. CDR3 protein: CASSVDPSGGGEQAFF. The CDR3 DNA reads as TGTGCCAGCAGCGTAGACCCTTCCGGAGGGGGCGAACAAGCTTTCTTT.

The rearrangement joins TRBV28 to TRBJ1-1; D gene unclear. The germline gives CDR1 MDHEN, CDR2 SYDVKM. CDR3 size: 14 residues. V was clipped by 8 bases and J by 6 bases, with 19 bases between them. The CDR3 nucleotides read TGTGCCAGCTCTCCTATGGTAGGGAGCGCTGAAGCTTTCTTT. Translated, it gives CASSPMVGSAEAFF.

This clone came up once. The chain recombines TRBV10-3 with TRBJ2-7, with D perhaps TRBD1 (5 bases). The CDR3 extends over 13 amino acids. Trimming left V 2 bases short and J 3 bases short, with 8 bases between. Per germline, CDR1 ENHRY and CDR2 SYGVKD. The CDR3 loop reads CAISETGDYEQYF. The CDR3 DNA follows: TGTGCCATCAGTGAGACAGGAGACTACGAGCAGTACTTC.

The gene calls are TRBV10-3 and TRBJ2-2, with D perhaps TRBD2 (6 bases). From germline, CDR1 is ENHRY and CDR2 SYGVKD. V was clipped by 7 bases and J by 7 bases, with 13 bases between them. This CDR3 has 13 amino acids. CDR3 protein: CAITFREDGELFF. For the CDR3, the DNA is TGTGCCATCACCTTTAGGGAGGACGGGGAGCTGTTTTTT.

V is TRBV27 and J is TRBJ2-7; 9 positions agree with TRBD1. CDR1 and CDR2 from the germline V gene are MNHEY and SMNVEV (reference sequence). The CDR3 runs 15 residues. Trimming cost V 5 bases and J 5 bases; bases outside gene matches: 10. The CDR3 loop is CASSPLDRGVNEQYF. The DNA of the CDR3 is TGTGCCAGCAGTCCCCTGGACAGGGGAGTAAACGAGCAGTACTTC.

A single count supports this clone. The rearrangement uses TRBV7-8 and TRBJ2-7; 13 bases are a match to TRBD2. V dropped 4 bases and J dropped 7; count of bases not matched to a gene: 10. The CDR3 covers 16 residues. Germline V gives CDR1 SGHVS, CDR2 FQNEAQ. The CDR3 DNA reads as TGTGCCAGCAGCTCAGACGGACTAGCGGGAGTGCAGGAGCAGTACTTC. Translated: CASSSDGLAGVQEQYF. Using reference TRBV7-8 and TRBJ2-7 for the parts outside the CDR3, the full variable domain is GAGVSQSPRYKVAKRGQDVALRCDPISGHVSLFWYQQALGQGPEFLTYFQNEAQLDKSGLPSDRFFAERPEGSVSTLKIQRTQQEDSAVYLCASSSDGLAGVQEQYFGPGTRLTVT.

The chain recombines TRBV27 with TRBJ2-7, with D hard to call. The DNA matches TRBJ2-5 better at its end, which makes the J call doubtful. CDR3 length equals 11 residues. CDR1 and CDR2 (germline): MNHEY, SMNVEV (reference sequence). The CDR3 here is CASTRVETQYF. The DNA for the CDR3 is TGTGCCAGCACTCGAGTGGAGACCCAGTACTTC.

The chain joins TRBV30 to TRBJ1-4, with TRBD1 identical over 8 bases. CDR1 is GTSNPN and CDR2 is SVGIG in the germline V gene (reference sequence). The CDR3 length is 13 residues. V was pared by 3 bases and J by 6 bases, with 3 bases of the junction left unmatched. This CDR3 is CAWSPGGYEKLFF. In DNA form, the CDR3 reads TGTGCCTGGAGCCCAGGGGGCTATGAAAAACTGTTTTTT.

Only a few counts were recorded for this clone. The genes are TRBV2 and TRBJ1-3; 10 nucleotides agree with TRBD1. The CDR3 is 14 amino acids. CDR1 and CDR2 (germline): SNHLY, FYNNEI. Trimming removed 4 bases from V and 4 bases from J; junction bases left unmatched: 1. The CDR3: CASSVGQGGNTIYF. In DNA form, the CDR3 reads TGTGCCAGCAGTGTGGGACAGGGGGGAAACACCATATATTTT.

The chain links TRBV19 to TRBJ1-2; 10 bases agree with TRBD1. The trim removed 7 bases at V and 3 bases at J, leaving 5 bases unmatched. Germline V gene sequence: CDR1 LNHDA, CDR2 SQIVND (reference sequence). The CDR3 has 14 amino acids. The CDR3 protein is CASTPTGGDYGYTF. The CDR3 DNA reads TGTGCCAGTACCCCGACAGGGGGCGACTATGGCTACACCTTC.

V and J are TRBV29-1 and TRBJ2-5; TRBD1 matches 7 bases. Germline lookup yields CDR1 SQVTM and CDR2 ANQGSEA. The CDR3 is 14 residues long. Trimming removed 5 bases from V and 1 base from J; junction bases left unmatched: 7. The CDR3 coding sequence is TGCAGCGTTAGGAACAGGGGCTTCCAAGAGACCCAGTACTTC. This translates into CSVRNRGFQETQYF.

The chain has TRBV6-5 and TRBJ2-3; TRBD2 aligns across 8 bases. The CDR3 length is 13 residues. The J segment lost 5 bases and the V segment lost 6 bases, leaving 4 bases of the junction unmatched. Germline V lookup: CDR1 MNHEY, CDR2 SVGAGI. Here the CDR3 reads CASRGSGEDTQYF. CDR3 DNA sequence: TGTGCCAGCAGGGGTAGCGGGGAAGATACGCAGTATTTT.

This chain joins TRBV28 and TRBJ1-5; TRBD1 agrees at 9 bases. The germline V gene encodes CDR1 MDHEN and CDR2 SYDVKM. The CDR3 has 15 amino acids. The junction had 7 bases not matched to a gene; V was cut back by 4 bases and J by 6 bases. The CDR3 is CASSWKRQGVQPQHF. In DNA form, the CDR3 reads TGTGCCAGCAGTTGGAAGAGACAGGGGGTTCAGCCCCAGCATTTT.